These 23 T cell receptor beta chains were all obtained from the same sample, sequenced in a study of shared clonotypes between healthy human individuals (TCRdb year 2020). Library generation was performed with the immunoSEQ multiplex PCR assay. The source is immuneACCESS, and TCRdb retained only in-frame sequences with V and J called. Part of the clones is not carried over; for the studies checked, unresolved V genes explain less than half of this, and the remainder is unexplained. The sample table holds about 600,000 clones, of which almost 97% were seen once. The ten top clones hold about 0.06% of the sample. The sample comprised naive CD4+ T cells sorted from blood. The cell subset or site label corresponds to: CD45RA+ positively selected. These receptors originate from a young woman in good health.

The chain couples TRBV27 to TRBJ2-7; the match to TRBD2 covers 7 bases. With V trimmed by 5 bases and J by 3 bases, 7 bases remained unmatched. This CDR3 is built from 14 residues. The V gene's germline CDR1 is MNHEY and CDR2 SMNVEV (reference sequence). The CDR3 DNA reads as TGTGCCAGCAGTAGCGTGGGAGGGATCTACGAGCAGTACTTC. Protein product: CASSSVGGIYEQYF.

The chain couples TRBV28 to TRBJ2-3, with 9 bases that match TRBD1. Germline CDR1 is MDHEN and CDR2 is SYDVKM. The length of the CDR3 is 14 residues. Trimming took 5 bases from V and 4 from J; bases not matched to a gene: 4. This chain's CDR3 is CASSTGQGPDTQYF. The CDR3, as DNA: TGTGCCAGCAGTACGGGACAGGGACCAGATACGCAGTATTTT. Supplemented by reference TRBV28 and TRBJ2-3, the full variable domain reads DVKVTQSSRYLVKRTGEKVFLECVQDMDHENMFWYRQDPGLGLRLIYFSYDVKMKEKGDIPEGYSVSREKKERFSLILESASTNQTSMYLCASSTGQGPDTQYFGPGTRLTVL.

The V gene is TRBV10-2, the J gene TRBJ2-3; D is unclear. The V end was cut by 5 bases, the J end by 2 bases, with 8 bases between. Germline CDR1 and CDR2: WSHSY and SAAADI. CDR3 size: 13 residues. The DNA for the CDR3 is TGCGCCAGCAGTCGTATCAACACAGATACGCAGTATTTT. Residues: CASSRINTDTQYF.

V and J are TRBV4-2 and TRBJ2-7; TRBD2 agrees at 12 bases. J gave up 4 bases and V 4 bases, and 14 bases lay outside the gene matches. The CDR3 loop spans 18 amino acids. The germline V gene has CDR1 LGHNA and CDR2 YNFKEQ. In DNA, the CDR3 is TGTGCCAGCAGCCCAGTTCCCCCTAGCGGGAGGGCTCCGTACGAGCAGTACTTC. It translates to CASSPVPPSGRAPYEQYF.

The chain combines TRBV2 with TRBJ2-7, with 8 bases fitting TRBD1. Germline values: CDR1 SNHLY, CDR2 FYNNEI. J lost 6 bases, V lost 8 bases, and 9 bases had no gene match. The CDR3 covers 13 residues. In DNA, the CDR3 is TGTGCCAGCGAGGCGACAGGGGTCGCCGAGCAGTACTTC. It is translated as CASEATGVAEQYF.

The CDR3 sequence is CASSLGASASYEQYF. DNA for the CDR3: TGTGCCAGCAGTTTAGGGGCTAGCGCTTCCTACGAGCAGTACTTC. The rearrangement links TRBV28 to TRBJ2-5, with a possible D match to TRBD2 (6 bases). Gene TRBJ2-7 matches the end of the DNA better, so the J call may be wrong. The CDR3 is 15 residues long. Germline CDR1 is MDHEN and CDR2 is SYDVKM.

This sequence joins TRBV25-1 and TRBJ2-3, with 10 bases that match TRBD2. The trim removed 10 bases at V and 7 bases at J, leaving 8 bases unmatched. The CDR3 spans 13 residues. CDR1 is MGHDK and CDR2 is SYGVNS in the germline V gene. CDR3 amino acids: CATQREGVNTQYF. CDR3 in DNA: TGTGCCACCCAGCGGGAGGGTGTAAATACGCAGTATTTT.

The chain recombines TRBV5-5 with TRBJ2-5; D possibly corresponds to TRBD1 (6 bases). V was clipped by 4 bases and J by 0 bases, with 10 bases between them. This CDR3 has 14 residues. Germline assignment: CDR1 SGHKS and CDR2 YYEKEE (reference sequence). The CDR3 loop is CASSGGHHQETQYF. DNA for the CDR3: TGTGCCAGCAGCGGGGGACATCACCAAGAGACCCAGTACTTC.

Details on this clone: Different DNA sequences within this sample yield the same CDR3. V gene TRBV7-2 combines with J gene TRBJ2-5; D call uncertain. From germline, CDR1 is SGHTA and CDR2 FQGNSA. V was trimmed by 8 bases and J by 1 base, leaving 11 bases between them. There are 13 residues in the CDR3. CDR3 sequence: CASSLVGQETQYF. The DNA of the CDR3 is TGTGCCAGCTCCTTAGTGGGCCAAGAGACCCAGTACTTC.

This clone was seen just once. This sequence joins TRBV7-8 and TRBJ2-5, with D perhaps matching TRBD1 or TRBD2 (7 bases each). This CDR3 is built from 13 residues. V lost 8 bases to trimming and J lost 5 bases, with 15 bases between them. Germline V CDR1 and CDR2: SGHVS, FQNEAQ. The CDR3: CASLQGEGETQYF. The DNA for the CDR3 is TGTGCCAGCTTGCAGGGGGAGGGGGAGACCCAGTACTTC.

The V gene is TRBV19, the J gene TRBJ1-6; TRBD1 matches 9 bases. Trimming cost V 6 bases and J 4 bases; bases outside gene matches: 13. CDR1 and CDR2 (germline): LNHDA, SQIVND (reference sequence). This CDR3 region has 18 residues. CDR3 region: CASRPGQGTTAYNSPLHF. The DNA of the CDR3 is TGTGCCAGTAGACCCGGACAGGGGACCACCGCTTATAATTCACCCCTCCACTTT.

The chain employs TRBV19 and TRBJ2-5, with TRBD1 matching over 8 bases. CDR1 is LNHDA and CDR2 is SQIVND in the germline V gene (reference sequence). The trim removed 6 bases at V and 2 bases at J, leaving 8 bases unmatched. This CDR3 has 15 residues. CDR3 amino acids: CASSDVGQVQETQYF. CDR3 coding DNA: TGTGCCAGTAGCGACGTGGGACAGGTACAAGAGACCCAGTACTTC.

DNA for the CDR3: TGTGCCAGCTCACCACCCGGGACAGGCTCCTACGAGCAGTACTTC. Translated, it gives CASSPPGTGSYEQYF. The V call is TRBV18, the J call TRBJ2-7; TRBD1 matches at 8 bases. This CDR3 is built from 15 residues. Germline V gene sequence: CDR1 KGHSH, CDR2 LQKENI. J was trimmed by 0 bases and V by 0 bases; bases with no gene match: 1.

The J gene is TRBJ2-7, the V gene TRBV6-1, with a weak D call TRBD2 (8 bases). The CDR3 contains 16 residues. Germline V gene sequence: CDR1 MNHNS, CDR2 SASEGT. The germline V and J ends were trimmed by 4 bases and 2 bases, with 18 bases remaining between them. The CDR3 spells CASSGQGLGSPYEQYF. The CDR3, as DNA: TGTGCCAGCAGTGGACAGGGACTAGGCTCACCCTACGAGCAGTACTTC.

This chain connects TRBV11-3 to TRBJ1-6; D is unresolved. Germline CDR1 and CDR2: SGHNT and YENEEA. V gave up 3 bases and J gave up 9 bases, with 12 bases separating them. This CDR3 region has 14 residues. This CDR3 is CASSFRWVGSPLHF. CDR3 sequence (DNA): TGTGCCAGCAGCTTCAGGTGGGTCGGTTCACCCCTCCACTTT.

This clone was picked up one time. Distinct nucleotide sequences in the sample also encode this CDR3. The rearrangement links TRBV18 to TRBJ2-5; 8 bases are shared with TRBD1. Unmatched junction bases numbered 2, after V lost 3 bases and J lost 5 bases. The CDR3 has 13 amino acids. Germline CDR1 and CDR2: KGHSH and LQKENI. The CDR3 region has the DNA TGTGCCAGCTCACCCGGACAGGGCGAGACCCAGTACTTC. Residues: CASSPGQGETQYF.

This chain's CDR3 is CASSESGSTNIQYF. For the CDR3, the DNA is TGCGCCAGCAGTGAGTCGGGATCGACAAACATTCAGTACTTC. The chain employs TRBV10-1 and TRBJ2-4; D is unresolved. V was trimmed by 0 bases and J by 6 bases, leaving 9 bases between them. CDR3 length: 14 residues. Per germline, CDR1 WNHNN and CDR2 SYGVQD (reference sequence).

The rearrangement links TRBV10-3 to TRBJ1-1; the match to TRBD1 covers 7 bases. Germline V gives CDR1 ENHRY, CDR2 SYGVKD. This CDR3 contains 13 residues. J was trimmed by 0 bases and V by 8 bases; bases with no gene match: 3. CDR3 nucleotides: TGTGCCATCTGGACAGGAATGAACACTGAAGCTTTCTTT. This encodes CAIWTGMNTEAFF.

The chain links TRBV28 to TRBJ2-7, with 9 bases matching TRBD2. Germline assignment: CDR1 MDHEN and CDR2 SYDVKM. There are 14 residues in the CDR3. The V gene end was trimmed by 4 bases and the J gene end by 5 bases; junction bases not matched to a gene: 6. The CDR3 sequence is CASSSGLAFHEQYF. In DNA, the CDR3 is TGTGCCAGCAGTTCGGGACTAGCTTTCCACGAGCAGTACTTC.

This sequence joins TRBV7-4 and TRBJ2-7, with 10 bases that match TRBD2. V shed 7 bases, J shed 2 bases, and the junction held 5 bases outside the gene matches. The CDR3 totals 14 residues. From germline, CDR1 is SGHVT and CDR2 SQSDAQ. The CDR3: CASTSGRWAYEQYF. CDR3 nucleotides: TGTGCCAGCACTAGCGGGAGATGGGCCTACGAGCAGTACTTC.

The table lists this clone with a count of one. This chain links TRBV5-8 with TRBJ2-2; D unclear. CDR3 length: 15 residues. The germline V gene encodes CDR1 SGHTS and CDR2 YDEGEE. The V end was cut by 4 bases, the J end by 0 bases, with 10 bases between. The CDR3 sequence is CASSTITTNTGELFF. In DNA form, the CDR3 reads TGTGCCAGCAGCACCATCACCACGAACACCGGGGAGCTGTTTTTT.

This rearrangement joins TRBV12-5 to TRBJ2-1; 11 positions agree with TRBD2. V was clipped by 3 bases and J by 5 bases; unmatched bases: 9. CDR3 length: 17 residues. Germline loops: CDR1 LGHNT, CDR2 FRNRAP. The CDR3 DNA reads as TGTGCTAGTGGTTTAATACTAGCGGGAGAATTGAACAATGAGCAGTTCTTC. This translates into CASGLILAGELNNEQFF. Full variable domain (missing parts from reference TRBV12-5 and TRBJ2-1): DARVTQTPRHKVTEMGQEVTMRCQPILGHNTVFWYRQTMMQGLELLAYFRNRAPLDDSGMPKDRFSAEMPDATLATLKIQPSEPRDSAVYFCASGLILAGELNNEQFFGPGTRLTVL.

V gene TRBV27 combines with J gene TRBJ2-1; 8 nucleotides match TRBD2. The V and J ends lost 5 bases and 5 bases, in that order; junction bases with no gene match: 11. Germline-derived CDR1 and CDR2 are MNHEY and SMNVEV (reference sequence). The CDR3 totals 16 residues. The CDR3 nucleotides are TGTGCCAGCAGTAACCCACTAGCGGATATAAACAATGAGCAGTTCTTC. Residues: CASSNPLADINNEQFF.